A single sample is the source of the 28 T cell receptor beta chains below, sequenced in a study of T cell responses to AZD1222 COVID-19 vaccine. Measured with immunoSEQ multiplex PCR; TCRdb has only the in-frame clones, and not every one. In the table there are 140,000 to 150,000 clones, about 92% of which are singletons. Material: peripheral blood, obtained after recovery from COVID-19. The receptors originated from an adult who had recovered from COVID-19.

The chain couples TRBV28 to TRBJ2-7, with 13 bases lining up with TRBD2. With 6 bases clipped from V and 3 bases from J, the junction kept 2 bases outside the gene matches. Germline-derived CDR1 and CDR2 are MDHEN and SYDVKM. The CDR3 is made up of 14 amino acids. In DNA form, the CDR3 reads TGTGCCAGCAGGGGGACTAGCGGGAACTACGAGCAGTACTTC. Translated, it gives CASRGTSGNYEQYF.

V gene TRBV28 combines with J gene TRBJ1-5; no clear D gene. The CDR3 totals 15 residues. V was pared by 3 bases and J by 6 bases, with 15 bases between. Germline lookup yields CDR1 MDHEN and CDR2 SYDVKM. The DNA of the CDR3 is TGTGCCAGCAGTTTCCCCTCGCCGGGTGGTCAGCCCCAGCATTTT. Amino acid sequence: CASSFPSPGGQPQHF.

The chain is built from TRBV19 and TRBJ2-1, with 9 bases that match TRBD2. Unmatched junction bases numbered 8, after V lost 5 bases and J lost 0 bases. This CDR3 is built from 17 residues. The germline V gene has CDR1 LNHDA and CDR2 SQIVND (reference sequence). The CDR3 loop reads CASSSFLSGSSYNEQFF. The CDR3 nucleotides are TGTGCCAGTAGTTCCTTTCTTAGCGGGAGCTCCTACAATGAGCAGTTCTTC.

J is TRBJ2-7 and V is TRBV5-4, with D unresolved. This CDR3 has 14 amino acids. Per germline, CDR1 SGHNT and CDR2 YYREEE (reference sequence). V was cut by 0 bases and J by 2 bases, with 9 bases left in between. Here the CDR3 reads CASSLEAAPYEQYF. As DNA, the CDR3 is TGTGCCAGCAGCTTGGAGGCCGCCCCCTACGAGCAGTACTTC.

The CDR3 loop is CASSDPTGDYGYTF. The CDR3 nucleotides are TGTGCCAGCAGTGACCCGACAGGGGACTATGGCTACACCTTC. The chain joins TRBV2 to TRBJ1-2; 8 bases map to TRBD1. The germline V gene has CDR1 SNHLY and CDR2 FYNNEI. The CDR3 covers 14 residues. Trimming cost V 3 bases and J 3 bases; bases outside gene matches: 3.

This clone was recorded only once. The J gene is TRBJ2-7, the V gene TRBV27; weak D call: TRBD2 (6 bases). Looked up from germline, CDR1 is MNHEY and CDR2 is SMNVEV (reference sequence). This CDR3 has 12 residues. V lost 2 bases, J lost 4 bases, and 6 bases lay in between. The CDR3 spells CASSLAGYEQYF. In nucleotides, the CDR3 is TGTGCCAGCAGTTTAGCGGGATACGAGCAGTACTTC.

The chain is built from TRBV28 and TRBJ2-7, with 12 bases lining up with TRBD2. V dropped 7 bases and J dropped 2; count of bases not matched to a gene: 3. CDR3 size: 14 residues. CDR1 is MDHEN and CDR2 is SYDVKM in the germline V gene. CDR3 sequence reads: CASTPSGRAYEQYF. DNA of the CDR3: TGTGCCAGCACCCCTAGCGGGAGGGCCTACGAGCAGTACTTC.

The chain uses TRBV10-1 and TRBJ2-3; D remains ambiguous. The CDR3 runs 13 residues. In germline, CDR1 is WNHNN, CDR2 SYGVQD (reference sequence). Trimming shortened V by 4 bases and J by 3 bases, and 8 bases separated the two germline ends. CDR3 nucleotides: TGCGCCAGCAGTGCACAGCAGACAGATACGCAGTATTTT. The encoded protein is CASSAQQTDTQYF.

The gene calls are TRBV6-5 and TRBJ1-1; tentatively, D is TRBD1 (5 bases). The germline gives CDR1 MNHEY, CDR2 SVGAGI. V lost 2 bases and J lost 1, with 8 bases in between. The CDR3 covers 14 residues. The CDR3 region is CASSYGTGNTEAFF. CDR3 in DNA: TGTGCCAGCAGTTACGGGACGGGGAACACTGAAGCTTTCTTT.

Written as DNA, the CDR3 is TGTGCCAGCAGCTTAGCTGGTGGAGGGGCCATCAATCAGCCCCAGCATTTT. As protein: CASSLAGGGAINQPQHF. The rearrangement joins TRBV7-8 to TRBJ1-5; tentative D call: TRBD1 (5 bases). Trimming cost V 0 bases and J 3 bases, with 15 bases left between them. Germline loops: CDR1 SGHVS, CDR2 FQNEAQ. CDR3 size: 17 residues.

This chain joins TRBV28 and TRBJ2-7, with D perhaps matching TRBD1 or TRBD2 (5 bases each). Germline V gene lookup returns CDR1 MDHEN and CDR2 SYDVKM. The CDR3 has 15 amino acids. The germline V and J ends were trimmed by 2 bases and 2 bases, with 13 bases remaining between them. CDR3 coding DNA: TGTGCCAGCAGTTTAGGGGGAGCCCAAACCTACGAGCAGTACTTC. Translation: CASSLGGAQTYEQYF.

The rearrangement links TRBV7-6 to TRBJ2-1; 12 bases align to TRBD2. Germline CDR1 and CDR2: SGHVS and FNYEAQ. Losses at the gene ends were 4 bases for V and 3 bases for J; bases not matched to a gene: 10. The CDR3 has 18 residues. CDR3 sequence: CASSWDLAGGRFYNEQFF. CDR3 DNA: TGTGCCAGCAGCTGGGATCTAGCGGGAGGGAGATTCTACAATGAGCAGTTCTTC.

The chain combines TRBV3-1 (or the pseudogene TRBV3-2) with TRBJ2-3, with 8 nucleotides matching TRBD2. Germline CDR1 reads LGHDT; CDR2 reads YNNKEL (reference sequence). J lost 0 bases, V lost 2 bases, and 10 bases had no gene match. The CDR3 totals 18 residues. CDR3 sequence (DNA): TGTGCCAGCAGCCAACACCCGGGAGGGCCGACTAGCACAGATACGCAGTATTTT. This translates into CASSQHPGGPTSTDTQYF.

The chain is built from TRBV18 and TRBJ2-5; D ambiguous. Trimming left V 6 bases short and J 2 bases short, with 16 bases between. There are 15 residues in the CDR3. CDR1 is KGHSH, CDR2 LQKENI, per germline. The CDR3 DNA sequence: TGTGCCAGCTCTGTGGTCGGCGCAACTCAAGAGACCCAGTACTTC. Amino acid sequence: CASSVVGATQETQYF. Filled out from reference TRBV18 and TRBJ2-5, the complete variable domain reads NAGVMQNPRHLVRRRGQEARLRCSPMKGHSHVYWYRQLPEEGLKFMVYLQKENIIDESGMPKERFSAEFPKEGPSILRIQQVVRGDSAAYFCASSVVGATQETQYFGPGTRLLVL.

As DNA, the CDR3 is TGTGCCAGCTCACCACGGAGTATGTACGAGCAGTACTTC. It specifies CASSPRSMYEQYF. The V gene is TRBV18, the J gene TRBJ2-7; no firm D call. V shed 1 base and J shed 4 bases, with 8 bases lying between them. Germline V gives CDR1 KGHSH, CDR2 LQKENI. This CDR3 has 13 residues.

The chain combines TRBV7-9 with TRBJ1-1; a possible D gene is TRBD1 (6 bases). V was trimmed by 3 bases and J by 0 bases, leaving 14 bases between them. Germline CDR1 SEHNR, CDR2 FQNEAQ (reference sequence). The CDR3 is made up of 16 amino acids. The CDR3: CASSLETGPMNTEAFF. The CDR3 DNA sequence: TGTGCCAGCAGCTTGGAGACAGGTCCCATGAACACTGAAGCTTTCTTT.

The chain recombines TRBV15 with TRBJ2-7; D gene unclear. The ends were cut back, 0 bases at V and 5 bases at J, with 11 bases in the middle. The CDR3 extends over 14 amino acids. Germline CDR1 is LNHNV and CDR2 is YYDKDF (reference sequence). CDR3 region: CATSRDEWLNEQYF. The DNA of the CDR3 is TGTGCCACCAGCAGAGATGAATGGCTTAACGAGCAGTACTTC.

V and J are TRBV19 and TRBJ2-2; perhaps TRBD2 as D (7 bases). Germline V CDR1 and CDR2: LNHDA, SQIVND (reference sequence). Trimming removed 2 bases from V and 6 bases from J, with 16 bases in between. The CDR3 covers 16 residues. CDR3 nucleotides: TGTGCCAGTAGTATACAGGAACGGGGGGCTCCCGGGGAGCTGTTTTTT. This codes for CASSIQERGAPGELFF.

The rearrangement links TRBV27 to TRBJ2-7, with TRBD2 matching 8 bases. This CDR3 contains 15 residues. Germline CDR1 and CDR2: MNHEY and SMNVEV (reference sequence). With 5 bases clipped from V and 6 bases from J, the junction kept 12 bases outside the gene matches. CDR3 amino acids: CASSPWSGSASEQYF. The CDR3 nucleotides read TGTGCCAGCAGTCCCTGGAGCGGGAGCGCCAGCGAGCAGTACTTC.

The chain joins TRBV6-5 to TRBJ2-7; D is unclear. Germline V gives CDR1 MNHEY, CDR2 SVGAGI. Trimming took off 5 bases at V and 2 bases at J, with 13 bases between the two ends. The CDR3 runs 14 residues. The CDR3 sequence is CASSRTADTYEQYF. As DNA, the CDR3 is TGTGCCAGCAGTCGAACGGCCGATACCTACGAGCAGTACTTC.

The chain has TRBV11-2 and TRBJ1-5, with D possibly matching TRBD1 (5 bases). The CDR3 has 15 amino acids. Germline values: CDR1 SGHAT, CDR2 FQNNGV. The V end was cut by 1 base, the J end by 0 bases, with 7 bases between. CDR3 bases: TGTGCCAGCAGCTTAGCAGGGCATAGCAATCAGCCCCAGCATTTT. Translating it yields CASSLAGHSNQPQHF.

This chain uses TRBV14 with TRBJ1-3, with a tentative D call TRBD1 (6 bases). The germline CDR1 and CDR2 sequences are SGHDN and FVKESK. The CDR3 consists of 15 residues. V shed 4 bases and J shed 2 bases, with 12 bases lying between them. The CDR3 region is CASSPYRVPGNTIYF. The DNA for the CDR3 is TGTGCCAGCAGCCCGTACAGGGTCCCTGGAAACACCATATATTTT.

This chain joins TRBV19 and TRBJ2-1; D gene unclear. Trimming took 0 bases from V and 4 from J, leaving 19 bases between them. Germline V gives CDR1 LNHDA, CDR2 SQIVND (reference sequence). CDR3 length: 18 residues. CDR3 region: CASSIDPPERPSYNEQFF. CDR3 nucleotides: TGTGCCAGTAGTATAGACCCCCCCGAGCGACCCTCTTACAATGAGCAGTTCTTC. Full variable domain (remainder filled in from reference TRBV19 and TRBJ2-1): DGGITQSPKYLFRKEGQNVTLSCEQNLNHDAMYWYRQDPGQGLRLIYYSQIVNDFQKGDIAEGYSVSREKKESFPLTVTSAQKNPTAFYLCASSIDPPERPSYNEQFFGPGTRLTVL.

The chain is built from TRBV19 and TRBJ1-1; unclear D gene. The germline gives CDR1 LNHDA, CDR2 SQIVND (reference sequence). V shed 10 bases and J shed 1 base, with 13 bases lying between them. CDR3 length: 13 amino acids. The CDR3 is CATATSQNTEAFF. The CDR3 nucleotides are TGTGCCACCGCGACATCACAGAACACTGAAGCTTTCTTT.

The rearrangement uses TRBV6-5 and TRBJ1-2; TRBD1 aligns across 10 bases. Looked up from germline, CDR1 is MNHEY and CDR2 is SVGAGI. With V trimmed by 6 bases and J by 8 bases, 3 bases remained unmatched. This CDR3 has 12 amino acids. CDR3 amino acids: CASRGQGGGYTF. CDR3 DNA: TGTGCCAGCAGAGGACAGGGGGGAGGCTACACCTTC.

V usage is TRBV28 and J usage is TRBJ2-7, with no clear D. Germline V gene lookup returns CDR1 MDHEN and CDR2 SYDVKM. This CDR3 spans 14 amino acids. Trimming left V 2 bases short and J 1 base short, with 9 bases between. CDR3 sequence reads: CASSLGHISYEQYF. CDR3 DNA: TGTGCCAGCAGTTTAGGGCACATTTCCTACGAGCAGTACTTC.

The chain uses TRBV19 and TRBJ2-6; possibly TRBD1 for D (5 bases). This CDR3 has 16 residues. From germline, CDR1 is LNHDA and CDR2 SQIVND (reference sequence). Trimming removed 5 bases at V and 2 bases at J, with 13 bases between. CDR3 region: CASSREGVAGANVLTF. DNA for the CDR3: TGTGCCAGTAGTCGAGAAGGGGTGGCTGGGGCCAACGTCCTGACTTTC.

The CDR3 is CASSIGGAYNEQFF. The CDR3 bases are TGTGCCAGTAGTATAGGGGGAGCCTACAATGAGCAGTTCTTC. The chain recombines TRBV19 with TRBJ2-1; tentatively, D is TRBD2 (5 bases). The CDR3 covers 14 residues. Trimming took 1 base from V and 2 from J, leaving 6 bases between them. Germline CDR1 is LNHDA and CDR2 is SQIVND (reference sequence).